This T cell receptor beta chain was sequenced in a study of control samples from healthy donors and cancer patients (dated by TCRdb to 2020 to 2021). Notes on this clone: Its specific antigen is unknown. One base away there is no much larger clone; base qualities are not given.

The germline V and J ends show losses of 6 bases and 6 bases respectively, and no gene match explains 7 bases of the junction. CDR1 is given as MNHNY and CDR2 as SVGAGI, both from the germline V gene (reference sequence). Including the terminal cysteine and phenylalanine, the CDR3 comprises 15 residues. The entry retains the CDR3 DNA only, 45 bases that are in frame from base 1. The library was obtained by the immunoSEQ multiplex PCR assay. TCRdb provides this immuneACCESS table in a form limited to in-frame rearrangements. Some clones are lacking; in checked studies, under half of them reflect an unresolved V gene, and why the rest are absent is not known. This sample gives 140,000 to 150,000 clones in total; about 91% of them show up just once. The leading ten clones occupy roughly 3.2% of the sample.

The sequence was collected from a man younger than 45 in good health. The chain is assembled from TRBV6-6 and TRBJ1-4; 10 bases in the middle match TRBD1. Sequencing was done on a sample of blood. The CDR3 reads CASSDPGTGDEKLFF. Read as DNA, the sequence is TGTGCCAGCAGCGATCCCGGGACAGGGGATGAAAAACTGTTTTTT.